The following is a TCR beta chain sequence with its context. There are 15 residues in the CDR3. Trimming removed 0 bases from V and 5 bases from J; junction bases left unmatched: 5. CDR1 KGHSH and CDR2 LQKENI come from the germline V gene. Time point denoted: week 3, after first cycle of checkpoint inhibitor. Patients had no prior systemic cancer treatment, immunosuppressants or other active cancers. Every bulk PBMC sample received the same 350 ng of DNA. Data came from immunoSEQ multiplex PCR; TCRdb stores just in-frame clones and leaves some out. The profile shows 10,000 to 15,000 clones, over 75% of them singletons. The data originate from a study of blood T cell dynamics during melanoma immunotherapy.

The sample in question was blood, obtained from a patient treated with checkpoint blockade. The chain combines TRBV18 with TRBJ2-7, with 9 nucleotides matching TRBD1. The clonotype comes from a human donor with melanoma. The CDR3 region has the DNA TGTGCCAGCTCACCACCGAGGACAGGGGTCAACGAGCAGTACTTC. Translation: CASSPPRTGVNEQYF.